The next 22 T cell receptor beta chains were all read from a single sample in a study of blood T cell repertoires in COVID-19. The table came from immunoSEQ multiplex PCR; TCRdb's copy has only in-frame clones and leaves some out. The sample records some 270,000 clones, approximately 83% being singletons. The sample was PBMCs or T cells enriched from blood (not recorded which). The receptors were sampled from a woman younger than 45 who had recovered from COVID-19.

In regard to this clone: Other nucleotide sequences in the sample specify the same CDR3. The CDR3 is CASSSRTGSSPLHF. The CDR3 DNA follows: TGTGCCAGCAGTTCTAGGACAGGGAGTTCACCCCTCCACTTT. The J gene is TRBJ1-6, the V gene TRBV6-5; 8 positions agree with TRBD1. V was pared by 4 bases and J by 9 bases, with 5 bases of the junction left unmatched. This CDR3 contains 14 residues. Germline V gene data show CDR1 as MNHEY and CDR2 as SVGAGI.

The CDR3 loop reads CASIRGANTEAFF. In DNA, the CDR3 is TGTGCCAGTATCCGGGGGGCCAACACTGAAGCTTTCTTT. V and J are TRBV19 and TRBJ1-1; possible D gene TRBD1, 6 bases. The CDR3 runs to 13 residues. Trimming shortened V by 7 bases and J by 2 bases, and 11 bases separated the two germline ends. Germline-derived CDR1 and CDR2 are LNHDA and SQIVND (reference sequence).

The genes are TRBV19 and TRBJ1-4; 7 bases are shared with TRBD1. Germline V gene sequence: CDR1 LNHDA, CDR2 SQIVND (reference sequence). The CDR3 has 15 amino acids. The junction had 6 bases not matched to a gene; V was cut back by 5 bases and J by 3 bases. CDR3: CASSPRDSPNEKLFF. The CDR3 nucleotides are TGTGCCAGTAGTCCAAGGGACAGTCCTAATGAAAAACTGTTTTTT.

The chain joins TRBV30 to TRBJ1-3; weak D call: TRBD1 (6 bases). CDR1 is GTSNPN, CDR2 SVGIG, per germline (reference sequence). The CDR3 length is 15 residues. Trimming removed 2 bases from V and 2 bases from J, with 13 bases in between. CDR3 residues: CAWSPSWTAGNTIYF. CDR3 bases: TGTGCCTGGAGTCCTTCTTGGACAGCTGGAAACACCATATATTTT.

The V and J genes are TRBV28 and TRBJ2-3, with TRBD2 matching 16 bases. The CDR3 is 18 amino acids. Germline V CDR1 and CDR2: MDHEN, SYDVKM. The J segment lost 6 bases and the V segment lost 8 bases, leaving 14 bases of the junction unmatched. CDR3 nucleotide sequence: TGTGCCAGCCCCCCTCCGGGACTAGCGGGAGGGAGGTCCGATACGCAGTATTTT. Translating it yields CASPPPGLAGGRSDTQYF.

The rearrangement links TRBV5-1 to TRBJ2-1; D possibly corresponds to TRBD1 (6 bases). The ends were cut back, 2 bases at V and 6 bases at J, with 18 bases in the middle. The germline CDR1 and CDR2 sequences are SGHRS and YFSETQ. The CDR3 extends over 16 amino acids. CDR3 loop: CASSFPPGGVSNEQFF. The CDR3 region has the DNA TGCGCCAGCAGCTTCCCTCCTGGGGGCGTAAGCAATGAGCAGTTCTTC. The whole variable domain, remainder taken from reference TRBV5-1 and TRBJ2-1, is KAGVTQTPRYLIKTRGQQVTLSCSPISGHRSVSWYQQTPGQGLQFLFEYFSETQRNKGNFPGRFSGRQFSNSRSEMNVSTLELGDSALYLCASSFPPGGVSNEQFFGPGTRLTVL.

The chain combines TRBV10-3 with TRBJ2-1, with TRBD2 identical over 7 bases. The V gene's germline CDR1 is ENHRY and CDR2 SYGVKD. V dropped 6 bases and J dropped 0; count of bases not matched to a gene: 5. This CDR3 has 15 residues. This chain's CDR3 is CAIRGGETSYNEQFF. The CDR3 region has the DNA TGTGCCATCAGGGGAGGGGAAACCTCCTACAATGAGCAGTTCTTC.

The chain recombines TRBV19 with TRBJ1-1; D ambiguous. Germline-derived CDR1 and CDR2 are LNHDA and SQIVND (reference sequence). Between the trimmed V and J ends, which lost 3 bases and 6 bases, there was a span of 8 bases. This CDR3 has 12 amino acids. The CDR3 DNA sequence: TGTGCCAGTAGTATCCCAGGTTCTGAAGCTTTCTTT. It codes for CASSIPGSEAFF. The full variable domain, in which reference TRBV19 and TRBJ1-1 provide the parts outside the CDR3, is DGGITQSPKYLFRKEGQNVTLSCEQNLNHDAMYWYRQDPGQGLRLIYYSQIVNDFQKGDIAEGYSVSREKKESFPLTVTSAQKNPTAFYLCASSIPGSEAFFGQGTRLTVV.

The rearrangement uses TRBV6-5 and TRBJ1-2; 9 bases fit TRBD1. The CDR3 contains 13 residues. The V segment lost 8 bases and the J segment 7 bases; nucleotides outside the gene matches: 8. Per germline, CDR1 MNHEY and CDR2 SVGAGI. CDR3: CASSLDRGGGYTF. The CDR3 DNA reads TGTGCCAGCTCCTTGGACAGGGGAGGTGGCTACACCTTC.

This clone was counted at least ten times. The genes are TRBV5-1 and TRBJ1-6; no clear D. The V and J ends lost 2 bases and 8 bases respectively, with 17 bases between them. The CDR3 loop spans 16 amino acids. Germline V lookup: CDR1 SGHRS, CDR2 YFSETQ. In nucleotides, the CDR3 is TGCGCCAGCAGCTTTAGTCCTCCGGGGATCGATTCACCCCTCCACTTT. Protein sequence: CASSFSPPGIDSPLHF.

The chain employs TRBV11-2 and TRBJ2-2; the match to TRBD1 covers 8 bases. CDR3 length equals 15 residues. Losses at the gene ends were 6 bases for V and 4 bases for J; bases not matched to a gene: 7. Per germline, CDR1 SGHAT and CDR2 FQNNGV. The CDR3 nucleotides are TGTGCCAGCAGTGGGACAGGACAAACCACCGGGGAGCTGTTTTTT. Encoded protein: CASSGTGQTTGELFF.

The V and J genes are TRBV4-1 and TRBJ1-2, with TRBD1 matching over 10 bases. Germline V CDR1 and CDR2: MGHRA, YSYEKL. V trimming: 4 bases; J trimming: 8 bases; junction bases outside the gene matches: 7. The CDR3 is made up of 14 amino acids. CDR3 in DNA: TGCGCCAGCAGCCTTGACAGGGGGCGTTCGGGCTACACCTTC. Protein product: CASSLDRGRSGYTF.

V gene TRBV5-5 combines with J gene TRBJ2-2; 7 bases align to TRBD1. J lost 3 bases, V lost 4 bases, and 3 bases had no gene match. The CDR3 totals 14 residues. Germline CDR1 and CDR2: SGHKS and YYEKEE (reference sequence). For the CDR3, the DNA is TGTGCCAGCAGCCGGGACAGTGACACCGGGGAGCTGTTTTTT. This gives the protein CASSRDSDTGELFF.

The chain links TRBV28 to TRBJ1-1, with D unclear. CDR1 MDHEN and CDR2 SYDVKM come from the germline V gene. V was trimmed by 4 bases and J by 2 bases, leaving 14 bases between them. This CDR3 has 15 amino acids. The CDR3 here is CASSSYGSLNTEAFF. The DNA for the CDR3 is TGTGCCAGCAGTTCCTACGGGTCACTTAACACTGAAGCTTTCTTT.

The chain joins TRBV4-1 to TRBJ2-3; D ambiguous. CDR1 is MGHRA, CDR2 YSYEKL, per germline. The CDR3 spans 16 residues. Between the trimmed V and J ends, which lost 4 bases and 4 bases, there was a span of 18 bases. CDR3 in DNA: TGCGCCAGCAGCCCGAGGCAACCTCAGTACGCAGATACGCAGTATTTT. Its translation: CASSPRQPQYADTQYF.

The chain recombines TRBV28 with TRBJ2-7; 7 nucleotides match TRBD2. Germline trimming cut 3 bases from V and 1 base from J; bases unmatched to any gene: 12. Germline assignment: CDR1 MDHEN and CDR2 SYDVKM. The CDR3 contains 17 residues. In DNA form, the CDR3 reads TGTGCCAGCAGTTTTCCCGGGAGGTATCCCTCTTCCTACGAGCAGTACTTC. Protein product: CASSFPGRYPSSYEQYF.

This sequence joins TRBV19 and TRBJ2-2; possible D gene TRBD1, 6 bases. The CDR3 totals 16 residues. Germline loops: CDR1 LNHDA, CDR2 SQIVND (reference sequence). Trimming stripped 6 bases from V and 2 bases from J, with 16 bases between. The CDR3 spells CASRRQGNLNTGELFF. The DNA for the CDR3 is TGTGCCAGTAGACGCCAGGGGAATCTAAACACCGGGGAGCTGTTTTTT. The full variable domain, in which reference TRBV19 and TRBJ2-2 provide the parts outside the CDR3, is DGGITQSPKYLFRKEGQNVTLSCEQNLNHDAMYWYRQDPGQGLRLIYYSQIVNDFQKGDIAEGYSVSREKKESFPLTVTSAQKNPTAFYLCASRRQGNLNTGELFFGEGSRLTVL.

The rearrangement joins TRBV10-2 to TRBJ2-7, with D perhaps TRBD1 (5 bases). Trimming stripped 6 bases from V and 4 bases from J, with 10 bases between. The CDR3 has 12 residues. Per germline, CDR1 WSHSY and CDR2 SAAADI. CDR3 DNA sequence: TGCGCCAGCAGCCCGACAGATTACGAGCAGTACTTC. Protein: CASSPTDYEQYF.

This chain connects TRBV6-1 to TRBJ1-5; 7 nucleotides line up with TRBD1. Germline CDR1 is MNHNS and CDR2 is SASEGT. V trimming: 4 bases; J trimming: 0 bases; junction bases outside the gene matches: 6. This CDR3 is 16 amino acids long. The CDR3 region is CASSGGQTYSNQPQHF. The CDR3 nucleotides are TGTGCCAGCAGTGGGGGACAGACCTATAGCAATCAGCCCCAGCATTTT.

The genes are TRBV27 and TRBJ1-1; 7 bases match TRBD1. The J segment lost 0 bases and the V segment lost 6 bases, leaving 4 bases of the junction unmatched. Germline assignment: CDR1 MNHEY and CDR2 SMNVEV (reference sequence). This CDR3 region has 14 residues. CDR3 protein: CASREGALNTEAFF. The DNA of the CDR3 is TGTGCCAGCAGAGAGGGGGCGTTGAACACTGAAGCTTTCTTT.

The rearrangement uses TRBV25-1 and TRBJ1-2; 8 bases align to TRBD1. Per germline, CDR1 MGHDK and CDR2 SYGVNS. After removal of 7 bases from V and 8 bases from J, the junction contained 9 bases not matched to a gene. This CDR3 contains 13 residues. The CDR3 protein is CASTQGASLGYTF. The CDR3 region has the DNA TGTGCCAGCACCCAGGGGGCTTCTTTAGGCTACACCTTC.

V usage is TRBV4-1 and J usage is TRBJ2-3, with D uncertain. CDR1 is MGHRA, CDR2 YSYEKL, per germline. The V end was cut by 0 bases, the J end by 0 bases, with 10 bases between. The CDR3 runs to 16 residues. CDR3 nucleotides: TGCGCCAGCAGCCAAGAGTCTGCGGCTAGCACAGATACGCAGTATTTT. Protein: CASSQESAASTDTQYF.